These 15 T cell receptor beta chains share one sample of origin, sequenced in a study of blood T cell repertoires in COVID-19. Only in-frame clones appear in the TCRdb table, and some are missing; sequencing was by immunoSEQ multiplex PCR. In the table there are around 43,000 clones, 82% of which are singletons. Material for sequencing was peripheral blood. The receptors originated from a human donor in a cohort sampled during active COVID-19.

This chain uses TRBV7-2 with TRBJ2-6; tentatively, D is TRBD1 (5 bases). The CDR3 length is 17 residues. Trimming stripped 1 base from V and 0 bases from J, with 10 bases between. In germline, CDR1 is SGHTA, CDR2 FQGNSA. The CDR3 loop is CASSLDTRASGANVLTF. In DNA, the CDR3 is TGTGCCAGCAGCTTAGACACCAGGGCCTCTGGGGCCAACGTCCTGACTTTC.

This clone was picked up one time. This chain uses TRBV3-1 (or the pseudogene TRBV3-2) with TRBJ1-6; 9 nucleotides align to TRBD1. V shed 0 bases, J shed 8 bases, and the junction held 5 bases outside the gene matches. This CDR3 is built from 16 residues. Germline-derived CDR1 and CDR2 are LGHDT and YNNKEL (reference sequence). The CDR3 sequence is CASSQEGDRVDSPLHF. The CDR3 DNA is TGTGCCAGCAGCCAAGAGGGGGACAGGGTCGATTCACCCCTCCACTTT.

The chain combines TRBV3-1 (or the pseudogene TRBV3-2) with TRBJ2-1; 11 bases are a match to TRBD1. With V trimmed by 4 bases and J by 6 bases, 8 bases remained unmatched. This CDR3 spans 16 amino acids. Germline lookup yields CDR1 LGHDT and CDR2 YNNKEL (reference sequence). This CDR3 reads CASSRIGTGGFNEQFF. The CDR3 nucleotides are TGTGCCAGCAGCCGTATAGGGACAGGGGGTTTCAATGAGCAGTTCTTC.

This clone has a handful of counts. The genes are TRBV28 and TRBJ1-1; D is unresolved. The germline gives CDR1 MDHEN, CDR2 SYDVKM. The ends were cut back, 6 bases at V and 3 bases at J, with 5 bases in the middle. This CDR3 is built from 11 residues. CDR3 coding DNA: TGTGCCAGCAGGAGTTACACTGAAGCTTTCTTT. Translation gives CASRSYTEAFF. The full variable domain, in which reference TRBV28 and TRBJ1-1 provide the parts outside the CDR3, is DVKVTQSSRYLVKRTGEKVFLECVQDMDHENMFWYRQDPGLGLRLIYFSYDVKMKEKGDIPEGYSVSREKKERFSLILESASTNQTSMYLCASRSYTEAFFGQGTRLTVV.

The J gene is TRBJ1-2, the V gene TRBV20-1; 9 bases agree with TRBD1. J gave up 5 bases and V 3 bases, and 7 bases lay outside the gene matches. Germline V gene data show CDR1 as DFQATT and CDR2 as SNEGSKA (reference sequence). The CDR3 consists of 14 residues. The CDR3 spells CSASLGGQGYGYTF. Here the CDR3 DNA reads TGCAGTGCTAGTTTGGGGGGACAGGGTTATGGCTACACCTTC.

This clone has more than one count but fewer than ten. The V and J genes are TRBV5-6 and TRBJ1-2; D is unclear. V gave up 2 bases and J gave up 3 bases, with 11 bases separating them. The germline V gene encodes CDR1 SGHDT and CDR2 YYEEEE. The CDR3 extends over 14 amino acids. The CDR3 here is CASSFGGRDYGYTF. The CDR3 nucleotides are TGTGCCAGCAGCTTTGGCGGTCGGGACTATGGCTACACCTTC.

This chain links TRBV7-2 with TRBJ2-5, with TRBD1 as a possible D gene (5 bases). Germline V gene data show CDR1 as SGHTA and CDR2 as FQGNSA. Trimming shortened V by 5 bases and J by 0 bases, and 7 bases separated the two germline ends. The CDR3 sequence is 13 residues long. Here the CDR3 reads CASSPDNQETQYF. CDR3 in DNA: TGTGCCAGCAGCCCGGACAACCAAGAGACCCAGTACTTC.

The chain uses TRBV3-1 (or the pseudogene TRBV3-2) and TRBJ2-2; 8 bases map to TRBD1. Germline loops: CDR1 LGHDT, CDR2 YNNKEL (reference sequence). With V trimmed by 3 bases and J by 7 bases, 10 bases remained unmatched. This CDR3 has 16 residues. The CDR3 here is CASSHPRGQILGELFF. The CDR3 DNA reads TGTGCCAGCAGCCACCCCAGGGGGCAGATACTCGGGGAGCTGTTTTTT.

V is TRBV13 and J is TRBJ1-1, with 7 bases lining up with TRBD1. The CDR3 runs 18 residues. From germline, CDR1 is PRHDT and CDR2 FYEKMQ (reference sequence). Trimming cost V 6 bases and J 0 bases; bases outside gene matches: 16. The CDR3 bases are TGTGCCAGCAGACCCCAGACCGGGACAGTTCGTATGAACACTGAAGCTTTCTTT. Translation gives CASRPQTGTVRMNTEAFF.

The V call is TRBV7-3, the J call TRBJ2-2; 8 bases align to TRBD2. With V trimmed by 2 bases and J by 4 bases, 3 bases remained unmatched. Looked up from germline, CDR1 is SGHTA and CDR2 is FQGTGA. This CDR3 has 15 residues. CDR3 DNA: TGTGCCAGCAGCTTACTAGCGGGTAGCACCGGGGAGCTGTTTTTT. Translating it yields CASSLLAGSTGELFF.

The gene calls are TRBV10-1 and TRBJ1-2; unclear D gene. This CDR3 has 13 amino acids. Trimming shortened V by 0 bases and J by 2 bases, and 4 bases separated the two germline ends. From germline, CDR1 is WNHNN and CDR2 SYGVQD (reference sequence). This CDR3 reads CASSESQNYGYTF. The CDR3 coding sequence is TGCGCCAGCAGTGAGTCACAGAACTATGGCTACACCTTC.

In this sample, this clone turned up once. V usage is TRBV10-3 and J usage is TRBJ1-2, with TRBD1 matching 9 bases. The V and J ends lost 8 bases and 6 bases, in that order; junction bases with no gene match: 4. Germline loops: CDR1 ENHRY, CDR2 SYGVKD. CDR3 size: 12 residues. The CDR3 sequence is CAIGGTGHGYTF. The CDR3 nucleotides are TGTGCCATCGGCGGGACAGGGCATGGCTACACCTTC.

The chain uses TRBV7-2 and TRBJ2-1; 9 bases agree with TRBD2. The V gene's germline CDR1 is SGHTA and CDR2 FQGNSA. CDR3 length: 15 residues. J lost 0 bases, V lost 5 bases, and 2 bases had no gene match. As DNA, the CDR3 is TGTGCCAGCAGCAGCGGGGGGAGCTCCTACAATGAGCAGTTCTTC. It encodes CASSSGGSSYNEQFF. The full variable domain, its missing parts supplied by reference TRBV7-2 and TRBJ2-1, is GAGVSQSPSNKVTEKGKDVELRCDPISGHTALYWYRQSLGQGLEFLIYFQGNSAPDKSGLPSDRFSAERTGGSVSTLTIQRTQQEDSAVYLCASSSGGSSYNEQFFGPGTRLTVL.

CDR3 residues: CASSVSAGGRDEQYF. The DNA for the CDR3 is TGTGCCAGCAGCGTATCGGCGGGAGGACGGGACGAGCAGTACTTC. The chain links TRBV9 to TRBJ2-7; 8 positions agree with TRBD2. V gave up 1 base and J gave up 5 bases; unmatched junction bases: 8. This CDR3 is 15 amino acids long. CDR1 is SGDLS, CDR2 YYNGEE, per germline.

V usage is TRBV10-3 and J usage is TRBJ2-2; possibly TRBD1 for D (6 bases). The V gene's germline CDR1 is ENHRY and CDR2 SYGVKD. V gave up 4 bases and J gave up 1 base, with 7 bases separating them. CDR3 length: 14 residues. The CDR3 loop is CAISGGQNTGELFF. CDR3 DNA: TGTGCCATCAGTGGGGGACAGAACACCGGGGAGCTGTTTTTT.